A selection of T cell receptor beta chains follows, all from one sample in a study of shared clonotypes between healthy human individuals. Profiled with immunoSEQ multiplex PCR; TCRdb holds only in-frame clones, not every one. This table holds approximately 590,000 clones, roughly 95% found once. Sequencing used naive CD8+ T cells sorted from blood. The receptors originated from a woman in her twenties or thirties in good health. The CDR3 runs from the conserved cysteine through the conserved F or W. The D gene is left open where the match is weak. Clone size is shown for a subset of rows, as once, few, many or a class of expanded clone.

>.|TRBJ2-7|TRBV7-9|15|.
CASSSTGLQRYEQYF
TGTGCCAGCAGCTCGACAGGACTCCAGAGATACGAGCAGTACTTC
>once|TRBJ2-7|TRBV5-6|13|.
CASSFGDSYEQYF
TGTGCCAGCAGCTTTGGCGACTCCTACGAGCAGTACTTC
>.|TRBJ2-7|TRBV28|17|TRBD1
CASSLAPNRGHFNEQYF
TGTGCCAGCAGTTTAGCCCCCAACAGGGGGCATTTCAACGAGCAGTACTTC
>.|TRBJ2-1|TRBV10-1|14|TRBD2
CASSPAGASGEQFF
TGCGCCAGCAGCCCAGCGGGAGCGAGTGGTGAGCAGTTCTTC
>.|TRBJ2-5|TRBV7-9|13|TRBD1
CASGTVIEETQYF
TGTGCCAGCGGGACAGTAATTGAGGAGACCCAGTACTTC
>.|TRBJ2-7|TRBV6-1|10|.
CASSWDEQYF
TGTGCCAGCAGTTGGGACGAGCAGTACTTC
>.|TRBJ2-3|TRBV5-1|16|TRBD2
CASSGRLAGNTDTQYF
TGCGCCAGCTCCGGCAGACTAGCGGGGAACACAGATACGCAGTATTTT
>.|TRBJ2-1|TRBV28|15|TRBD1
CASSPDRGSYNEQFF
TGTGCCAGCAGCCCCGACAGGGGGTCCTACAATGAGCAGTTCTTC
>.|TRBJ2-5|TRBV7-9|13|.
CASSLLSTETQYF
TGTGCCAGCAGCTTACTAAGTACGGAGACCCAGTACTTC
>few|TRBJ2-1|TRBV28|15|TRBD1
CASSSGQFGYNEQFF
TGTGCCAGCAGTTCGGGACAGTTCGGGTACAATGAGCAGTTCTTC
>.|TRBJ2-7|TRBV27|16|TRBD2
CASSLYSGRALYEQYF
TGTGCCAGCAGTCTATATAGCGGGAGGGCCCTCTACGAGCAGTACTTC
>.|TRBJ2-7|TRBV11-2|12|.
CASSSGVYEQYF
TGTGCCAGCAGCTCGGGTGTTTACGAGCAGTACTTC
>.|TRBJ2-7|TRBV10-2|14|TRBD2
CASSEEREIDEQYF
TGCGCCAGCAGTGAGGAGCGGGAGATCGACGAGCAGTACTTC
>.|TRBJ2-6|TRBV2|17|TRBD2
CASSEGLAISGANVLTF
TGTGCCAGCAGTGAGGGACTAGCGATCTCTGGGGCCAACGTCCTGACTTTC
>.|TRBJ1-5|TRBV7-8|17|.
CASSLGGPALISQPQHF
TGTGCCAGCAGCTTAGGAGGCCCGGCCCTAATTAGTCAGCCCCAGCATTTT
>once|TRBJ2-7|TRBV11-1|14|TRBD1
CASSFQGATYEQYF
TGTGCCAGCAGCTTTCAGGGGGCAACCTACGAGCAGTACTTC
>.|TRBJ2-3|TRBV7-6|15|.
CASSLALGATDTQYF
TGTGCCAGCAGCTTAGCGCTGGGGGCCACAGATACGCAGTATTTT
>.|TRBJ2-5|TRBV4-2|13|TRBD1
CASSQDREETQYF
TGTGCCAGCAGCCAGGACAGGGAAGAGACCCAGTACTTC
>.|TRBJ2-2|TRBV15|15|.
CATSRDLALGGELFF
TGTGCCACCAGCAGAGATCTGGCGTTAGGCGGGGAGCTGTTTTTT
>.|TRBJ2-5|TRBV7-9|15|.
CASSLGSGTQETQYF
TGTGCCAGCAGCTTGGGTAGCGGAACACAAGAGACCCAGTACTTC
>.|TRBJ2-1|TRBV18|16|TRBD2
CASSPPGGEGRNEQFF
TGTGCCAGCTCACCACCGGGGGGGGAAGGTCGAAATGAGCAGTTCTTC
>.|TRBJ2-1|TRBV5-1|14|TRBD2
CASTLAGGYNEQFF
TGCGCCAGCACCCTAGCGGGGGGTTACAATGAGCAGTTCTTC
>.|TRBJ2-7|TRBV27|14|.
CASSWAGRTYEQYF
TGTGCCAGCAGTTGGGCGGGACGAACCTACGAGCAGTACTTC
>once|TRBJ2-1|TRBV19|17|TRBD1
CASRGGQGKISYNEQFF
TGTGCCAGTAGAGGGGGACAGGGGAAAATATCCTACAATGAGCAGTTCTTC
>.|TRBJ1-6|TRBV27|16|.
CASSLVYTETNSPLHF
TGTGCCAGCAGTTTAGTCTACACGGAGACTAATTCACCCCTCCACTTT
>.|TRBJ2-5|TRBV28|13|TRBD2
CASSLSGGETQYF
TGTGCCAGCAGTTTATCCGGGGGGGAGACCCAGTACTTC
>.|TRBJ1-5|TRBV28|14|.
CASSLLAGDQPQHF
TGTGCCAGCAGTTTATTGGCCGGGGATCAGCCCCAGCATTTT
>few|TRBJ2-1|TRBV20-1|10|.
CSARDYEQFF
TGCAGTGCTAGGGACTATGAGCAGTTCTTC
>.|TRBJ2-3|TRBV2|16|.
CASSGNSWGWTDTQYF
TGTGCCAGCAGTGGGAACTCTTGGGGTTGGACAGATACGCAGTATTTT
>.|TRBJ1-1|TRBV11-2|15|.
CASSLVHGRSYEAFF
TGTGCCAGCAGCTTAGTTCATGGCAGGAGCTATGAAGCTTTCTTT
>.|TRBJ2-7|TRBV10-1|14|TRBD2
CASSDSSGSYEQYF
TGCGCCAGCAGTGACTCTAGCGGTTCCTACGAGCAGTACTTC
>.|TRBJ2-5|TRBV28|15|TRBD1
CASIPGQEIKETQYF
TGTGCCAGCATACCGGGACAGGAAATCAAAGAGACCCAGTACTTC
>.|TRBJ2-1|TRBV5-6|12|.
CASSLSGIEQFF
TGTGCCAGCAGCTTGTCAGGAATCGAGCAGTTCTTC
>.|TRBJ1-4|TRBV2|14|.
CAIGRGWANEKLFF
TGTGCCATTGGAAGGGGTTGGGCTAATGAAAAACTGTTTTTT
>.|TRBJ2-7|TRBV6-1|12|TRBD1
CASSDRGHEQYF
TGTGCCAGCAGTGACAGGGGGCACGAGCAGTACTTC
>.|TRBJ2-6|TRBV5-6|15|.
CASSFGSSGANVLTF
TGTGCCAGCAGCTTCGGGAGCTCTGGGGCCAACGTCCTGACTTTC
>.|TRBJ2-5|TRBV4-1|15|.
CASSQATSTRREQYF
TGCGCCAGCAGCCAAGCCACTTCGACTAGGAGGGAGCAGTACTTC
>.|TRBJ2-5|TRBV28|16|TRBD2
CASSSGLAGGQETQYF
TGTGCCAGCAGCTCCGGACTAGCGGGAGGGCAAGAGACCCAGTACTTC
>.|TRBJ2-3|TRBV28|13|.
CASSWTSTDTQYF
TGTGCCAGCAGTTGGACGAGCACAGATACGCAGTATTTT
>.|TRBJ2-3|TRBV28|16|TRBD2
CASSMGLAPSTDTQYF
TGTGCCAGCAGTATGGGACTAGCGCCCAGCACAGATACGCAGTATTTT
>.|TRBJ2-1|TRBV27|16|.
CASSLSQGEAYNEQFF
TGTGCCAGCAGTTTATCGCAAGGGGAGGCCTACAATGAGCAGTTCTTC
>.|TRBJ1-1|TRBV7-9|14|TRBD1
CASSLGTGYTEAFF
TGTGCCAGCAGCTTAGGGACAGGCTACACTGAAGCTTTCTTT
>.|TRBJ2-7|TRBV28|15|.
CASSFGQTTFYEQYF
TGTGCCAGCAGTTTCGGCCAGACCACTTTCTACGAGCAGTACTTC
>.|TRBJ1-5|TRBV7-8|16|.
CASSLDTGSFNQPQHF
TGTGCCAGCAGCTTAGATACAGGGAGTTTCAATCAGCCCCAGCATTTT
>.|TRBJ2-3|TRBV9|16|TRBD2
CASSASGRAPTDTQYF
TGTGCCAGCAGCGCTAGCGGGAGGGCGCCCACAGATACGCAGTATTTT
>.|TRBJ2-1|TRBV2|18|TRBD2
CASSEWSGLAGRINEQFF
TGTGCCAGCAGTGAATGGTCGGGACTAGCGGGAAGAATAAATGAGCAGTTCTTC
>.|TRBJ2-7|TRBV7-2|17|TRBD2
CASSLAFGLAGSYEQYF
TGTGCCAGCAGCTTAGCGTTCGGACTAGCGGGGTCCTACGAGCAGTACTTC
>.|TRBJ2-7|TRBV6-1|16|TRBD2
CASSENPSGSPYEQYF
TGTGCCAGCAGTGAGAACCCTAGCGGGAGTCCCTACGAGCAGTACTTC
>.|TRBJ2-7|TRBV2|13|TRBD2
CASSDHLAGEQYF
TGTGCCAGCAGTGATCATCTAGCGGGCGAGCAGTACTTC
>.|TRBJ2-7|TRBV15|17|TRBD2
CATSRDQLLADPYEQYF
TGTGCCACCAGCAGAGATCAATTGCTAGCGGACCCCTACGAGCAGTACTTC